The 29 T cell receptor beta chains reported below all come from one sample, sequenced in a study of CD4 T cells in relation to SARS-CoV-2 and coronaviruses. Antigens of these TCRs are unknown. Unexposed donor CD4+ T cells date from about 2010-2018, before the COVID-19 pandemic. After ten to eleven days of culture, CD4+ T cells were isolated. Assay: immunoSEQ multiplex PCR; the TCRdb copy retains only in-frame clones and omits some. The table lists about 24,000 clones, roughly 80% of them singletons. Sequencing used CD4+ T cells from PBMCs, cultured in vitro. The receptor source for this set is a human donor in good health.

Written as DNA, the CDR3 is TGTGCCAGCAGCCCGGCTCATATGAACACTGAAGCTTTCTTT. It codes for CASSPAHMNTEAFF. V gene TRBV5-8 combines with J gene TRBJ1-1; D remains ambiguous. The CDR3 covers 14 residues. The ends were cut back, 4 bases at V and 0 bases at J, with 10 bases in the middle. The germline CDR1 and CDR2 sequences are SGHTS and YDEGEE.

The rearrangement joins TRBV3-1 (or the pseudogene TRBV3-2) to TRBJ1-1; TRBD1 might be the D (5 bases). CDR3 length: 14 amino acids. Germline CDR1 LGHDT, CDR2 YNNKEL (reference sequence). V dropped 5 bases and J dropped 1 base, with 11 bases sitting between them. CDR3: CASSTHQGNTEAFF. The DNA for the CDR3 is TGTGCCAGCAGCACTCACCAGGGGAACACTGAAGCTTTCTTT.

J is TRBJ1-6 and V is TRBV7-9; D is possibly TRBD1 (5 bases). Trimming shortened V by 5 bases and J by 7 bases, and 9 bases separated the two germline ends. Germline CDR1 SEHNR, CDR2 FQNEAQ (reference sequence). This CDR3 region has 13 residues. The CDR3 region has the DNA TGTGCCAGCAGCCCCGGGACCAATTCACCCCTCCACTTT. It translates to CASSPGTNSPLHF. Looking up the rest from reference TRBV7-9 and TRBJ1-6 gives the full variable domain: DTGVSQNPRHKITKRGQNVTFRCDPISEHNRLYWYRQTLGQGPEFLTYFQNEAQLEKSRLLSDRFSAERPKGSFSTLEIQRTEQGDSAMYLCASSPGTNSPLHFGNGTRLTVT.

The gene calls are TRBV5-1 and TRBJ2-1; 8 positions match TRBD2. This CDR3 is built from 15 residues. V shed 1 base, J shed 8 bases, and the junction held 8 bases outside the gene matches. Germline V gene data show CDR1 as SGHRS and CDR2 as YFSETQ. CDR3 in DNA: TGCGCCAGCAGCTTGCGGGAGGGCCTCCCAGATGAGCAGTTCTTC. This translates into CASSLREGLPDEQFF.

The rearrangement links TRBV28 to TRBJ2-1; D might be TRBD2 (7 bases). V was trimmed by 7 bases and J by 7 bases, leaving 26 bases between them. There are 17 residues in the CDR3. Germline assignment: CDR1 MDHEN and CDR2 SYDVKM. CDR3: CASIGRDVKTGRNEQFF. The CDR3 DNA follows: TGTGCCAGCATTGGGAGGGACGTTAAGACAGGCCGGAATGAGCAGTTCTTC.

The chain recombines TRBV5-1 with TRBJ2-7, with 7 bases fitting TRBD1. Germline lookup yields CDR1 SGHRS and CDR2 YFSETQ. Losses at the gene ends were 2 bases for V and 2 bases for J; bases not matched to a gene: 10. The CDR3 contains 16 residues. Written as DNA, the CDR3 is TGCGCCAGCAGCTTAGGAGTTTCAGGGGGAACCTACGAGCAGTACTTC. It translates to CASSLGVSGGTYEQYF.

This clone was seen only a few times. The chain recombines TRBV19 with TRBJ2-1; perhaps D is TRBD1 or TRBD2 (5 bases each). The CDR3 spans 17 residues. Per the germline V gene, CDR1 is LNHDA and CDR2 is SQIVND (reference sequence). The germline V and J ends were trimmed by 6 bases and 0 bases, with 18 bases remaining between them. The CDR3: CASSQGPVGSSYNEQFF. In nucleotides, the CDR3 is TGTGCCAGTAGCCAGGGACCCGTGGGGAGCTCCTACAATGAGCAGTTCTTC.

The chain links TRBV7-3 to TRBJ2-3, with 7 nucleotides matching TRBD1. After removal of 6 bases from V and 0 bases from J, the junction contained 6 bases not matched to a gene. Germline CDR1 is SGHTA and CDR2 is FQGTGA. CDR3 length: 15 residues. CDR3 nucleotide sequence: TGTGCCAGCAGGGAGCAGACAGGGAGCACAGATACGCAGTATTTT. It is translated as CASREQTGSTDTQYF.

The J gene is TRBJ2-5, the V gene TRBV15, with D hard to call. In germline, CDR1 is LNHNV, CDR2 YYDKDF (reference sequence). V was clipped by 3 bases and J by 5 bases, with 4 bases between them. The CDR3 covers 11 residues. CDR3 bases: TGTGCCACCAGCAGGGGGGAGACCCAGTACTTC. Its translation is CATSRGETQYF.

This CDR3 reads CASSVGTGLSTDTQYF. Written as DNA, the CDR3 is TGTGCCAGCAGTGTCGGGACAGGCCTTAGCACAGATACGCAGTATTTT. The V call is TRBV6-1, the J call TRBJ2-3, with 8 nucleotides matching TRBD1. Per the germline V gene, CDR1 is MNHNS and CDR2 is SASEGT. After removal of 4 bases from V and 0 bases from J, the junction contained 6 bases not matched to a gene. The CDR3 sequence is 16 residues long.

The rearrangement links TRBV6-5 to TRBJ2-3; D gene uncertain. The V end was cut by 8 bases, the J end by 0 bases, with 9 bases between. CDR3 size: 13 residues. Germline V gene sequence: CDR1 MNHEY, CDR2 SVGAGI. CDR3 DNA: TGTGCCAGCGTGGATTCTAGCACAGATACGCAGTATTTT. Protein sequence: CASVDSSTDTQYF.

In this sample, this clone turned up a few times. The V and J genes are TRBV28 and TRBJ1-2; 11 bases are shared with TRBD1. Germline V gene data show CDR1 as MDHEN and CDR2 as SYDVKM. V lost 6 bases to trimming and J lost 3 bases; unmatched junction nucleotides: 6. This CDR3 region has 15 residues. The CDR3 nucleotides read TGTGCCAGCAGAGAGGACAGGGGGCTTTACTATGGCTACACCTTC. Amino acids: CASREDRGLYYGYTF.

This chain uses TRBV5-1 with TRBJ1-2; D gene unclear. Germline V lookup: CDR1 SGHRS, CDR2 YFSETQ. This CDR3 is built from 13 residues. Trimming left V 3 bases short and J 0 bases short, with 6 bases between. The CDR3 is CASSSPPNYGYTF. In DNA, the CDR3 is TGCGCCAGCAGCTCTCCGCCTAACTATGGCTACACCTTC.

This clone was observed a few times. The chain combines TRBV5-1 with TRBJ2-1, with 8 bases lining up with TRBD2. CDR1 is SGHRS, CDR2 YFSETQ, per germline. The CDR3 is made up of 16 amino acids. The ends lost 3 bases at V and 9 bases at J; junction bases unmatched: 14. The CDR3 protein is CASSWGFQREFFEQFF. In nucleotides, the CDR3 is TGCGCCAGCAGCTGGGGCTTCCAGCGGGAGTTTTTTGAGCAGTTCTTC.

The rearrangement links TRBV28 to TRBJ2-3, with 11 bases matching TRBD2. CDR1 is MDHEN, CDR2 SYDVKM, per germline. CDR3 length: 16 amino acids. After removal of 4 bases from V and 4 bases from J, the junction contained 7 bases not matched to a gene. This CDR3 is CASSSRLAGIADTQYF. The CDR3 DNA sequence: TGTGCCAGCAGTTCACGACTAGCGGGAATTGCAGATACGCAGTATTTT.

This clone has more than one count but fewer than ten. This chain joins TRBV29-1 and TRBJ1-2, with D perhaps matching TRBD1 (6 bases). CDR3 size: 14 residues. The V gene's germline CDR1 is SQVTM and CDR2 ANQGSEA. V was pared by 5 bases and J by 2 bases, with 15 bases between. The CDR3 DNA follows: TGCAGCGTTCGGGGGACACCAGAAAACTATGGCTACACCTTC. This encodes CSVRGTPENYGYTF.

This clone came up a few times. This chain uses TRBV19 with TRBJ1-5; D call uncertain. Per germline, CDR1 LNHDA and CDR2 SQIVND (reference sequence). The V end was cut by 6 bases, the J end by 8 bases, with 17 bases between. This CDR3 contains 14 residues. CDR3 DNA sequence: TGTGCCAGTAGGACCGCCGGAAGCATCAAGCCCCAGCATTTT. This encodes CASRTAGSIKPQHF.

This chain connects TRBV6-5 to TRBJ2-7, with 8 bases fitting TRBD2. CDR1 MNHEY and CDR2 SVGAGI come from the germline V gene. Trimming removed 9 bases from V and 0 bases from J; junction bases left unmatched: 10. The CDR3 consists of 15 residues. The CDR3 region is CASGLGGVGSYEQYF. In DNA form, the CDR3 reads TGTGCCAGTGGGCTCGGGGGGGTCGGCTCCTACGAGCAGTACTTC.

The chain joins TRBV7-3 to TRBJ2-2; 7 bases fit TRBD2. The germline CDR1 and CDR2 sequences are SGHTA and FQGTGA. The CDR3 is 16 amino acids. V shed 1 base, J shed 1 base, and the junction held 3 bases outside the gene matches. The CDR3 DNA sequence: TGTGCCAGCAGCTTAAGCCCTAGCGGGAACACCGGGGAGCTGTTTTTT. Its protein product is CASSLSPSGNTGELFF.

The rearrangement joins TRBV28 to TRBJ2-2; possible D gene TRBD2, 5 bases. Trimming took 6 bases from V and 0 from J, leaving 14 bases between them. The CDR3 contains 16 residues. The germline V gene encodes CDR1 MDHEN and CDR2 SYDVKM. CDR3 nucleotide sequence: TGTGCCAGCAGCCTTACACAACTAGCGAACACCGGGGAGCTGTTTTTT. Translated: CASSLTQLANTGELFF.

The chain links TRBV6-1 to TRBJ2-5; D is undetermined. Germline lookup yields CDR1 MNHNS and CDR2 SASEGT. The CDR3 is made up of 15 amino acids. The V and J ends lost 1 base and 7 bases respectively, with 16 bases between them. CDR3 protein: CASSEGWVGSGTQYF. Here the CDR3 DNA reads TGTGCCAGCAGTGAAGGTTGGGTAGGGTCAGGGACCCAGTACTTC.

The V gene is TRBV9, the J gene TRBJ2-2; D gene ambiguous. The CDR3 covers 16 residues. Germline lookup yields CDR1 SGDLS and CDR2 YYNGEE. Deletions cut 0 bases from V and 3 bases from J, with 12 bases between. The CDR3 spells CASSVATGPHTGELFF. In DNA, the CDR3 is TGTGCCAGCAGCGTAGCCACCGGGCCTCACACCGGGGAGCTGTTTTTT.

This chain connects TRBV7-3 to TRBJ2-7; D possibly corresponds to TRBD2 (7 bases). The CDR3 is 16 amino acids. V was cut by 5 bases and J by 0 bases, with 17 bases left in between. Germline V gives CDR1 SGHTA, CDR2 FQGTGA. This CDR3 is CASSPWAGASSYEQYF. CDR3 DNA: TGTGCCAGCAGCCCCTGGGCGGGGGCGAGCTCCTACGAGCAGTACTTC.

The V call is TRBV7-9, the J call TRBJ2-5; 10 nucleotides line up with TRBD2. V shed 5 bases and J 3 bases; nucleotides not matched to a gene: 6. CDR1 is SEHNR and CDR2 is FQNEAQ in the germline V gene (reference sequence). The CDR3 has 15 amino acids. In DNA form, the CDR3 reads TGTGCCAGCAGCCCGAGGACTAGCGGAGAAGAGACCCAGTACTTC. This translates into CASSPRTSGEETQYF.

This clone showed up just once. V gene TRBV2 combines with J gene TRBJ2-7, with a weak D call TRBD1 (5 bases). Germline CDR1 and CDR2: SNHLY and FYNNEI. CDR3 length: 14 residues. The germline V and J ends were trimmed by 4 bases and 2 bases, with 12 bases remaining between them. The CDR3 nucleotides are TGTGCCAGCAGTGGGCAGGGTGTTACCTACGAGCAGTACTTC. Amino acid sequence: CASSGQGVTYEQYF.

The rearrangement joins TRBV5-1 to TRBJ2-2; no clear D. CDR1 SGHRS and CDR2 YFSETQ come from the germline V gene. V lost 2 bases, J lost 1 base, and 3 bases lay in between. CDR3 length equals 13 residues. CDR3 nucleotide sequence: TGCGCCAGCAGCTTCCAGAACACCGGGGAGCTGTTTTTT. It encodes CASSFQNTGELFF.

This sequence joins TRBV11-2 and TRBJ2-3, with 9 bases matching TRBD2. The CDR3 has 17 residues. The V segment lost 3 bases and the J segment 4 bases; nucleotides outside the gene matches: 11. CDR1 and CDR2 from the germline V gene are SGHAT and FQNNGV. CDR3 region: CASSFVLAGTWADTQYF. CDR3 bases: TGTGCCAGCAGCTTTGTCCTAGCGGGGACTTGGGCAGATACGCAGTATTTT.

The chain employs TRBV19 and TRBJ2-7; 8 bases fit TRBD2. V gave up 1 base and J gave up 6 bases; unmatched junction bases: 11. The CDR3 contains 16 residues. Germline loops: CDR1 LNHDA, CDR2 SQIVND (reference sequence). CDR3 coding DNA: TGTGCCAGTAGTATAGGGGGACTAGTGAGTGGTGGCGAGCAGTACTTC. This gives the protein CASSIGGLVSGGEQYF.

The chain carries TRBV3-1 (or the pseudogene TRBV3-2) and TRBJ2-7; the match to TRBD1 covers 12 bases. The ends lost 1 base at V and 7 bases at J; junction bases unmatched: 8. Germline values: CDR1 LGHDT, CDR2 YNNKEL (reference sequence). CDR3 length: 16 amino acids. This chain's CDR3 is CASSQGSGQGAGEQYF. DNA of the CDR3: TGTGCCAGCAGCCAAGGGTCGGGACAGGGGGCGGGAGAGCAGTACTTC.